Below, 31 T cell receptor beta chains from the same sample are listed, as sequenced in a study of T cell responses to AZD1222 COVID-19 vaccine. TCRdb's copy holds only in-frame clones and misses some; the assay was immunoSEQ multiplex PCR. The table has about 150,000 clones, approximately 86% seen once. The starting material was peripheral blood, obtained after recovery from COVID-19. Every receptor here comes from an adult who had recovered from COVID-19.

In DNA form, the CDR3 reads TGTGCCAGCAGCTTAAGTAGGTCTGCACCCCTCCACTTT. Amino acids: CASSLSRSAPLHF. This chain connects TRBV11-1 to TRBJ1-6; D remains ambiguous. In germline, CDR1 is SGHAT, CDR2 FQDESV (reference sequence). This CDR3 comprises 13 residues. V was cut by 2 bases and J by 11 bases, with 10 bases left in between.

The chain carries TRBV28 and TRBJ2-7; tentatively, D is TRBD1 or TRBD2 (6 bases each). The CDR3 covers 13 residues. Trimming stripped 7 bases from V and 4 bases from J, with 14 bases between. Germline loops: CDR1 MDHEN, CDR2 SYDVKM. The CDR3 DNA reads TGTGCCAGCACCCGGGGGCAGGGATACGAGCAGTACTTC. As protein: CASTRGQGYEQYF. Looking up the rest from reference TRBV28 and TRBJ2-7 gives the full variable domain: DVKVTQSSRYLVKRTGEKVFLECVQDMDHENMFWYRQDPGLGLRLIYFSYDVKMKEKGDIPEGYSVSREKKERFSLILESASTNQTSMYLCASTRGQGYEQYFGPGTRLTVT.

The CDR3 loop reads CATSPDGSSNQPQHF. The CDR3 nucleotides are TGTGCCACCAGTCCCGACGGCAGTAGCAATCAGCCCCAGCATTTT. The genes are TRBV15 and TRBJ1-5; D unclear. This CDR3 has 15 residues. Trimming took 6 bases from V and 0 from J, leaving 12 bases between them. Looked up from germline, CDR1 is LNHNV and CDR2 is YYDKDF (reference sequence).

This chain uses TRBV7-9 with TRBJ2-7; 11 bases are shared with TRBD2. V shed 4 bases and J 2 bases; nucleotides not matched to a gene: 4. The CDR3 runs 15 residues. CDR1 SEHNR and CDR2 FQNEAQ come from the germline V gene (reference sequence). In nucleotides, the CDR3 is TGTGCCAGCAGCTATCTAGCGGGGGGAGCCTACGAGCAGTACTTC. Translating it yields CASSYLAGGAYEQYF. Filled out from reference TRBV7-9 and TRBJ2-7, the complete variable domain reads DTGVSQNPRHKITKRGQNVTFRCDPISEHNRLYWYRQTLGQGPEFLTYFQNEAQLEKSRLLSDRFSAERPKGSFSTLEIQRTEQGDSAMYLCASSYLAGGAYEQYFGPGTRLTVT.

Note on this clone: One junction end disagrees with the germline gene, perhaps due to a read error. This CDR3 reads CASSIDPDRVRVF. DNA of the CDR3: TGTGCCAGTAGTATAGACCCCGACAGGGTAAGGGTCTTC. V and J are TRBV19 and TRBJ2-1, with 7 bases identical to TRBD1. The germline V gene encodes CDR1 LNHDA and CDR2 SQIVND (reference sequence). The CDR3 has 13 residues.

The chain's CDR3 is CASSQSTPGTGNEKLFF. The CDR3 DNA sequence: TGCGCCAGCAGCCAAAGCACCCCCGGGACAGGGAATGAAAAACTGTTTTTT. This sequence joins TRBV4-3 and TRBJ1-4, with 9 bases aligning to TRBD1. V was clipped by 2 bases and J by 5 bases; unmatched bases: 9. Germline CDR1 and CDR2: LGHNA and YSLEER. The CDR3 is made up of 17 amino acids.

This chain uses TRBV24-1 with TRBJ2-5, with a weak D call TRBD1 (6 bases). V lost 4 bases to trimming and J lost 2 bases, with 13 bases between them. Per germline, CDR1 KGHDR and CDR2 SFDVKD. The CDR3 is made up of 15 amino acids. CDR3 coding DNA: TGTGCCACCAGTGACGGCAGGGGCCCACAAGAGACCCAGTACTTC. It codes for CATSDGRGPQETQYF.

The chain recombines TRBV5-5 with TRBJ2-1; no reliable D call. Germline assignment: CDR1 SGHKS and CDR2 YYEKEE (reference sequence). This CDR3 region has 14 residues. Trimming took off 0 bases at V and 6 bases at J, with 10 bases between the two ends. CDR3 sequence (DNA): TGTGCCAGCAGCTTGGCACGGAGCCTCAATGAGCAGTTCTTC. Amino acid sequence: CASSLARSLNEQFF. The full variable domain, rest sourced from reference TRBV5-5 and TRBJ2-1, is DAGVTQSPTHLIKTRGQQVTLRCSPISGHKSVSWYQQVLGQGPQFIFQYYEKEERGRGNFPDRFSARQFPNYSSELNVNALLLGDSALYLCASSLARSLNEQFFGPGTRLTVL.

This rearrangement joins TRBV5-5 to TRBJ1-6; D possibly corresponds to TRBD1 (5 bases). The CDR3 loop spans 15 amino acids. Trimming removed 0 bases from V and 8 bases from J, with 12 bases in between. CDR1 SGHKS and CDR2 YYEKEE come from the germline V gene (reference sequence). The CDR3 sequence: CASSLESGSHSPLHF. The CDR3 DNA is TGTGCCAGCAGCTTGGAATCAGGGTCGCATTCACCCCTCCACTTT.

The chain uses TRBV5-4 and TRBJ2-1; D is possibly TRBD1 (6 bases). V gave up 4 bases and J gave up 7 bases, with 15 bases separating them. The CDR3 has 14 amino acids. Germline CDR1 reads SGHNT; CDR2 reads YYREEE (reference sequence). The CDR3, as DNA: TGTGCCAGCAGCCCAAACAGGGTTAGGAATGAGCAGTTCTTC. Protein: CASSPNRVRNEQFF.

The gene calls are TRBV28 and TRBJ1-1, with unresolved D. The V and J ends lost 0 bases and 4 bases respectively, with 3 bases between them. CDR3 length equals 12 residues. The germline V gene encodes CDR1 MDHEN and CDR2 SYDVKM. CDR3 DNA sequence: TGTGCCAGCAGTTTATGGAGCACTGAAGCTTTCTTT. Its protein is CASSLWSTEAFF.

The sample holds a few counts of this clone. This chain uses TRBV5-1 with TRBJ1-1; D is undetermined. Trimming pared 4 bases from V and 1 base from J, leaving 11 bases between. Germline CDR1 reads SGHRS; CDR2 reads YFSETQ. The CDR3 spans 14 residues. The CDR3, as DNA: TGCGCCAGCAGCATGACGGCAGGGAACACTGAAGCTTTCTTT. It yields the protein CASSMTAGNTEAFF.

The sample holds a few counts of this clone. The chain joins TRBV7-7 to TRBJ2-5; D is unclear. The V and J ends lost 0 bases and 4 bases respectively, with 9 bases between them. This CDR3 is 14 amino acids long. CDR1 and CDR2 (germline): SSHAT, FNYEAQ (reference sequence). In DNA form, the CDR3 reads TGTGCCAGCAGCTTAGCGGCAGGCTCAGAGACCCAGTACTTC. Amino acids: CASSLAAGSETQYF.

The rearrangement joins TRBV4-1 to TRBJ2-5; 8 bases fit TRBD1. The CDR3 is made up of 15 amino acids. CDR1 and CDR2 from the germline V gene are MGHRA and YSYEKL. V gave up 3 bases and J gave up 3 bases; unmatched junction bases: 6. The CDR3 region is CASSQETGEEETQYF. Written as DNA, the CDR3 is TGCGCCAGCAGCCAGGAGACAGGGGAGGAAGAGACCCAGTACTTC.

This sequence joins TRBV28 and TRBJ2-1; TRBD1 matches at 10 bases. J gave up 6 bases and V 8 bases, and 10 bases lay outside the gene matches. Germline assignment: CDR1 MDHEN and CDR2 SYDVKM. This CDR3 contains 15 residues. The DNA for the CDR3 is TGTGCCAGCTTGGGGGACAGGGGATTGAGCAATGAGCAGTTCTTC. Translation: CASLGDRGLSNEQFF.

V gene TRBV13 combines with J gene TRBJ2-7; D is uncertain. The CDR3 extends over 14 amino acids. V was pared by 4 bases and J by 0 bases, with 10 bases between. Per germline, CDR1 PRHDT and CDR2 FYEKMQ (reference sequence). The CDR3 protein is CASSSNRISYEQYF. As DNA, the CDR3 is TGTGCCAGCAGCTCAAACCGGATCTCCTACGAGCAGTACTTC.

The chain recombines TRBV6-5 with TRBJ2-2; 7 positions agree with TRBD1. CDR1 and CDR2 from the germline V gene are MNHEY and SVGAGI. The CDR3 totals 13 residues. V was clipped by 9 bases and J by 5 bases; unmatched bases: 6. CDR3 protein: CASNRGYTGELFF. CDR3 nucleotide sequence: TGTGCCAGTAACAGGGGTTATACCGGGGAGCTGTTTTTT.

The chain has TRBV3-1 (or the pseudogene TRBV3-2) and TRBJ2-5; D gene unclear. Germline V lookup: CDR1 LGHDT, CDR2 YNNKEL (reference sequence). The CDR3 has 13 residues. Trimming removed 3 bases from V and 4 bases from J, with 9 bases in between. The CDR3 bases are TGTGCCAGCAGCCACCCGGTGGCAGAGACCCAGTACTTC. This translates into CASSHPVAETQYF.

As DNA, the CDR3 is TGCGCCAGCAGCCCCGCGCCGGCGGCCCCCTACGAGCAGTACTTC. Amino acids: CASSPAPAAPYEQYF. V and J are TRBV4-1 and TRBJ2-7, with D uncertain. There are 15 residues in the CDR3. Germline CDR1 and CDR2: MGHRA and YSYEKL. V was clipped by 4 bases and J by 2 bases, with 15 bases between them.

The chain carries TRBV9 and TRBJ2-7; the match to TRBD2 covers 8 bases. The germline V gene encodes CDR1 SGDLS and CDR2 YYNGEE. This CDR3 has 14 residues. V was clipped by 4 bases and J by 1 base; unmatched bases: 4. Here the CDR3 DNA reads TGTGCCAGCAGCCGGGGGGGCCTGTCCTACGAGCAGTACTTC. Protein: CASSRGGLSYEQYF.

This chain joins TRBV9 and TRBJ1-2, with a weak D call TRBD1 (6 bases). Germline CDR1 reads SGDLS; CDR2 reads YYNGEE. Trimming stripped 2 bases from V and 2 bases from J, with 13 bases between. The CDR3 runs 15 residues. CDR3 bases: TGTGCCAGCAGCGTCGACAGAGGGGGAAACTATGGCTACACCTTC. Translation: CASSVDRGGNYGYTF.

The chain couples TRBV5-4 to TRBJ2-7; 12 nucleotides align to TRBD2. Trimming removed 5 bases from V and 2 bases from J; junction bases left unmatched: 8. CDR1 is SGHNT and CDR2 is YYREEE in the germline V gene (reference sequence). This CDR3 comprises 16 residues. The CDR3 loop is CASSPGLAGRTYEQYF. CDR3 coding DNA: TGTGCCAGCAGTCCCGGACTAGCGGGGCGCACCTACGAGCAGTACTTC. The full variable domain, in which reference TRBV5-4 and TRBJ2-7 provide the parts outside the CDR3, is ETGVTQSPTHLIKTRGQQVTLRCSSQSGHNTVSWYQQALGQGPQFIFQYYREEENGRGNFPPRFSGLQFPNYSSELNVNALELDDSALYLCASSPGLAGRTYEQYFGPGTRLTVT.

In this sample, this clone turned up once. The chain has TRBV6-5 and TRBJ1-1; 9 bases map to TRBD1. The CDR3 loop spans 13 amino acids. The germline V gene has CDR1 MNHEY and CDR2 SVGAGI. V gave up 6 bases and J gave up 4 bases; unmatched junction bases: 3. The CDR3 sequence is CASSDRGFTEAFF. The CDR3 bases are TGTGCCAGCAGCGACAGGGGGTTCACTGAAGCTTTCTTT.

V gene TRBV18 combines with J gene TRBJ1-5; D is ambiguous. The CDR3 consists of 19 residues. Trimming took 5 bases from V and 0 from J, leaving 23 bases between them. Germline V CDR1 and CDR2: KGHSH, LQKENI. The CDR3 region is CASSSLGQSVGTSNQPQHF. CDR3 coding DNA: TGTGCCAGCTCATCCTTAGGGCAATCCGTGGGAACTAGCAATCAGCCCCAGCATTTT.

This clone came up once. V gene TRBV3-1 (or the pseudogene TRBV3-2) combines with J gene TRBJ1-3, with 9 nucleotides matching TRBD1. This CDR3 comprises 16 residues. The V gene's germline CDR1 is LGHDT and CDR2 YNNKEL (reference sequence). Trimming cost V 3 bases and J 2 bases; bases outside gene matches: 5. The CDR3 DNA reads as TGTGCCAGCAGCCACACAGGGGGCAGCGCTGGAAACACCATATATTTT. Translated, it gives CASSHTGGSAGNTIYF.

The chain employs TRBV19 and TRBJ2-7, with 8 bases that match TRBD2. V was clipped by 3 bases and J by 3 bases; unmatched bases: 7. The CDR3 consists of 15 residues. From germline, CDR1 is LNHDA and CDR2 SQIVND (reference sequence). As DNA, the CDR3 is TGTGCCAGTAGTATCCCGGGAGGGGCGGGCTACGAGCAGTACTTC. Amino acid sequence: CASSIPGGAGYEQYF.

This chain links TRBV24-1 with TRBJ1-1, with D possibly TRBD1 on 5 matching bases. Trimming left V 4 bases short and J 1 base short, with 12 bases between. The CDR3 sequence is 15 residues long. Germline V lookup: CDR1 KGHDR, CDR2 SFDVKD. The CDR3 nucleotides read TGTGCCACCAGTGAGGGGGAACTGGGGAACACTGAAGCTTTCTTT. Translating it yields CATSEGELGNTEAFF.

The rearrangement links TRBV11-3 to TRBJ2-1; D perhaps matches TRBD2 (6 bases). This CDR3 contains 13 residues. The germline V gene has CDR1 SGHNT and CDR2 YENEEA. V was trimmed by 3 bases and J by 4 bases, leaving 7 bases between them. CDR3 nucleotide sequence: TGTGCCAGCAGCTTTGGACTATACAATGAGCAGTTCTTC. This gives the protein CASSFGLYNEQFF. Based on the CDR3 plus reference TRBV11-3 and TRBJ2-1, the full variable domain is EAGVVQSPRYKIIEKKQPVAFWCNPISGHNTLYWYLQNLGQGPELLIRYENEEAVDDSQLPKDRFSAERLKGVDSTLKIQPAELGDSAVYLCASSFGLYNEQFFGPGTRLTVL.

The chain links TRBV5-1 to TRBJ1-2, with 9 bases that match TRBD1. Germline V gene data show CDR1 as SGHRS and CDR2 as YFSETQ. The V and J ends lost 4 bases and 4 bases, in that order; junction bases with no gene match: 5. The CDR3 runs to 14 residues. CDR3 coding DNA: TGCGCCAGCAGCCAGACAGGGGGACTCTATGGCTACACCTTC. It specifies CASSQTGGLYGYTF. The entire variable domain, with the rest obtained from reference TRBV5-1 and TRBJ1-2, is as follows: KAGVTQTPRYLIKTRGQQVTLSCSPISGHRSVSWYQQTPGQGLQFLFEYFSETQRNKGNFPGRFSGRQFSNSRSEMNVSTLELGDSALYLCASSQTGGLYGYTFGSGTRLTVV.

The chain couples TRBV7-6 to TRBJ1-4, with D unclear. The CDR3 consists of 14 residues. CDR1 is SGHVS, CDR2 FNYEAQ, per germline. V gave up 1 base and J gave up 5 bases, with 8 bases separating them. CDR3 coding DNA: TGTGCCAGCAGCTTAGGGACCGGAAATGAAAAACTGTTTTTT. Amino acids: CASSLGTGNEKLFF.

In its sample, this clone was seen once. This rearrangement joins TRBV28 to TRBJ2-7; unclear D gene. V was clipped by 8 bases and J by 1 base, with 9 bases between them. Per the germline V gene, CDR1 is MDHEN and CDR2 is SYDVKM. The CDR3 spans 12 residues. The CDR3 bases are TGTGCCAGCGGCAGGATTTCCTACGAGCAGTACTTC. Residues: CASGRISYEQYF. The whole variable domain, remainder taken from reference TRBV28 and TRBJ2-7, is DVKVTQSSRYLVKRTGEKVFLECVQDMDHENMFWYRQDPGLGLRLIYFSYDVKMKEKGDIPEGYSVSREKKERFSLILESASTNQTSMYLCASGRISYEQYFGPGTRLTVT.